The rows below give T cell receptor beta chains drawn from one sample of a study of blood T cells in healthy people across ages. One entry per CDR3 protein, called by TCRdb with MiXCR from the 5' RACE reads. The sample consists of approximately 690,000 distinct CDR3 sequences, approximately 59% of them appearing once. Sequencing input: blood. The source is a man aged 60-69 years in good health. Each CDR3 is given with its conserved first and last residue. The D gene is left open where the match is weak. Clone size is shown for a subset of rows, as once, few, many or a class of expanded clone.

few	TRBV20-1	TRBJ1-6	.	TGCAGTGCTAGAGGGGGCAGGGCGAGTTCGCCCCTCCACTTT	CSARGGRASSPLHF
.	TRBV28	TRBJ1-2	.	TGTGCCAGCAGTTCGACACTCTATGGCTACACCTTC	CASSSTLYGYTF
.	TRBV20-1	TRBJ1-4	TRBD1	TGCAGTGCTTGGGGACAGGCGAATGAAAGACTGTTTTTT	CSAWGQANERLFF
.	TRBV10-1	TRBJ2-7	TRBD1	TGCGCCAGCAGTGACCCGGCGGGACAGGGGATCGAGCAGTACTTC	CASSDPAGQGIEQYF
once	TRBV5-1	TRBJ2-5	.	TGCGCCAGCAGCTTGGGGGCTAGCGACCAAGAGACCCAGTACTTC	CASSLGASDQETQYF
.	TRBV2	TRBJ2-3	.	TGTGCCAGCAAGGGCAAGCACGTGGATACGCAGTATTTT	CASKGKHVDTQYF
many	TRBV29-1	TRBJ2-4	.	TGCAGCGTTGGAGGGTTAGCCAAAAACATTCAGTACTTC	CSVGGLAKNIQYF
.	TRBV4-2	TRBJ1-6	.	TGTGCCAGCAGCCAAGACAAGGAAACCCTCCACTTT	CASSQDKETLHF
.	TRBV29-1	TRBJ2-7	.	TGCAGCGTGAGGGGCGGCGGGGAGACCTACGAGCAGTACTTC	CSVRGGGETYEQYF
.	TRBV25-1	TRBJ2-7	.	TGTGCCAGCAGTGAGGGGGGGGGCAGGGGCTACGAGCAGTACTTC	CASSEGGGRGYEQYF
few	TRBV5-1	TRBJ2-7	.	TGCGCCAGCAGCTTGGAGGGCCAGTTCTACGAGCAGTACTTC	CASSLEGQFYEQYF
.	TRBV6-2/TRBV6-3	TRBJ1-1	.	TGTGCCAGCAGTTACTCTAACACTGAAGCTTTCTTT	CASSYSNTEAFF
.	TRBV10-3	TRBJ1-2	.	TGTGCCATCAGTGATCAGACGGGAATCCATGGCTACACCTTC	CAISDQTGIHGYTF
.	TRBV7-8	TRBJ2-7	TRBD1	TGTGCCAGCAGCCGCCAACGGGGACAGGGTTCCTACGAGCAGTACTTC	CASSRQRGQGSYEQYF
.	TRBV12-3/TRBV12-4	TRBJ1-2	TRBD1	TGTGCCAGCAGTTTTCGGGACAGGGGGCGCGGGGGCTACACCTTC	CASSFRDRGRGGYTF
.	TRBV20-1	TRBJ2-3	TRBD2	TGCAGTGCTAGAGATCTTGGTACTAGCGGGGCGCGCACAGATGCGCAGTATTTT	CSARDLGTSGARTDAQYF
.	TRBV20-1	TRBJ2-3	.	TGCAGTGCTTCCCCGACGAACCCTAGCACAGATACGCAGTATTTT	CSASPTNPSTDTQYF
.	TRBV7-9	TRBJ2-1	TRBD1	TGTGCCGGCGGGACAGGGCTTGGTGAGCAGTTCTTC	CAGGTGLGEQFF
many	TRBV3-1	TRBJ1-1	.	TGTGCCAGCAGTCTCGGCGGGGCCGGCACTGAAGCTTTCTTT	CASSLGGAGTEAFF
.	TRBV12-3/TRBV12-4	TRBJ2-1	.	TGTGCCAGCGTCTGGGCCAGCTCCAATGAGCAGTTCTTC	CASVWASSNEQFF
.	TRBV12-3/TRBV12-4	TRBJ2-3	TRBD2	TGTGCCAGCAGCTTAGATAGCGGGAGTTTGGATACGCAGTATTTT	CASSLDSGSLDTQYF
.	TRBV9	TRBJ2-3	TRBD2	TGTGCCAGCAGCGTCGACAGAGCTCTGGGACTAGGCAGCACAGATACGCAGTATTTT	CASSVDRALGLGSTDTQYF